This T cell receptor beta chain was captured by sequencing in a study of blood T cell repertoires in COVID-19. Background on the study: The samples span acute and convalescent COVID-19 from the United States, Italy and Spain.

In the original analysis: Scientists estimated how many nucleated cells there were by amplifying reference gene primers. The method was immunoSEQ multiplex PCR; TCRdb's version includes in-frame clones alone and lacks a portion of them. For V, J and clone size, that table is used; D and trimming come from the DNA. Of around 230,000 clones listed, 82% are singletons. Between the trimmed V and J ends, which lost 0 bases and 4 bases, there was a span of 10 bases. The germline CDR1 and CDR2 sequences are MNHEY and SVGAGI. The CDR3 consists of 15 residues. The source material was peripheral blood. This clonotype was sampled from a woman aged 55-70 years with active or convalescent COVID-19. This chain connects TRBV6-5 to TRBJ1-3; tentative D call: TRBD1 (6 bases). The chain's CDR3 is CASSYSGDTGNTIYF. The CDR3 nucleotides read TGTGCCAGCAGTTACTCTGGGGACACGGGAAACACCATATATTTT.